This TCR beta chain stems from a study of T cells in Graves' hyperthyroidism and ophthalmopathy (dated by TCRdb to between 2018 and 2021). About the study as a whole: Peripheral blood was collected at initial diagnosis, before any treatment. To identify TCR V-J signatures that set the groups apart, the researchers used a discovery cohort of 90 to 100 patients, made up of under 45 with Graves' ophthalmopathy and 57 with stable Graves' hyperthyroidism. An independent validation cohort of around 19 hyperthyroidism patients and over 15 patients who later progressed to ophthalmopathy tested prospective prediction of ophthalmopathy. For training and testing, the 100 or so patients in the discovery cohort were randomly divided in a 7:3 ratio. In more than 5 Graves' hyperthyroidism patients, the study also compared T-cell repertoires from thyroid tissue with T-cell repertoires from blood. Once sampling was done, hyperthyroidism patients were given methimazole at a starting dose of 30 mg daily, whereas ophthalmopathy patients were given high-dose intravenous methylprednisolone. The paper describes TCR Vbeta CDR3 sequencing of 135 peripheral blood samples, made up of around 41 ophthalmopathy patients, around 78 hyperthyroidism patients and roughly 17 progressor patients. Overall study outcomes, separate from this receptor: Most expanded thyroid clonotypes (frequency above 0.001) were also found in blood, which suggests that blood repertoires may mirror thyroid immune responses. In validation, the model predicted progression to ophthalmopathy a median of roughly 6.5 months before onset, with approximately 70% sensitivity and more than 72% specificity. In cross-validation, a model built on a 13 V-J signature told ophthalmopathy apart from stable hyperthyroidism with approximately 90% sensitivity and approximately 81% specificity, and in testing the same model reached 80%/75%. Sample size was not statistically predetermined, and investigators were not blinded to group allocation.

In the ophthalmopathy patients, disease was moderately to severely active, with a Clinical Activity Score of 3 or more, a NOSPECS grade of 4 or more, and a duration of less than 3 months. Patients with uncontrolled infections, other autoimmune diseases, pregnancy or lactation were excluded. Clinical symptoms, serum thyroxine and TRAb, thyroid ultrasound, and orbital computed tomography formed the basis for the diagnoses. PBMCs were isolated from 7.5 to 10 ml of fresh peripheral blood by Ficoll-Paque density gradient centrifugation. Trizol reagent was used to extract total RNA, and RNA quality was then checked on an Agilent 2100 Bioanalyzer. TCR beta CDR3 regions were amplified from RNA transcripts. A first-round RT-PCR of the TCR CDR3 used the HTBI primer set with the Qiagen OneStep RT-PCR kit. Libraries were constructed in a second round of multiplex PCR, after which size selection and purification were carried out. The libraries were sequenced on an Illumina HiSeq2000 using paired-end 100 bp reads. Regarding the original processing steps: SOAPnuke was used to process the raw data, throwing out any read that contained adapters or uncalled bases, had a mean Phred below 15, or lacked an exact constant-primer or identifier match. COPE v1.2.5 was used to merge high-quality paired reads, and clonotypes were defined as unique nucleotide sequences. Clonotypes were aligned to IMGT TRBV, TRBD and TRBJ reference segments using MiTCR v1.1. The analysis included only V-J combinations with a frequency above 0.0001, which together covered about 99% of the repertoires. A TCS score was defined as the ratio between F50 (clonal expansion) and ExV (chaos), using BLOSUM62-based TCRdist between CDR3 peptides within each V-J. Welch's t-statistics and random forest reduced just over 500 V-J features to about 13, which were used in a naive Bayes classifier (R e1071). TCRdb itself trimmed the public reads at Q25 with fastp, ran MiXCR and retained productive beta chains. For every CDR3 protein sequence, its rows merge into one entry that carries the most common genes and DNA. TCRdb, not the authors, supplied the V and J calls. Recorded for this sample are hundreds of thousands of distinct CDR3 sequences; around 13% of them occurred a single time. The top ten clonotypes cover under 15% of the sample.

V was cut back by 3 bases and J by 4 bases, leaving a gap of 10 bases between them. The germline V gene encodes CDR1 MDHEN and CDR2 SYDVKM. The CDR3 runs 14 residues from the cysteine to the phenylalanine. The kept DNA is CDR3 alone, 42 bases in frame from the first base. Remarks on this clonotype: Its antigen target is currently unknown. No base-level quality is on record; no much larger clone is a single base apart.

The sequence was collected from a woman in her forties or fifties with Graves' ophthalmopathy. The rearrangement combines TRBV28 with TRBJ1-5; no D segment can be confidently identified. The sequencing input was blood. The DNA sequence follows: TGTGCCAGCAGTTTCTGGGGAACTAATCAGCCCCAGCATTTT. Its protein product is CASSFWGTNQPQHF.